This TCR beta chain is drawn from a study of Ad26.COV2.S vaccination and SARS-CoV-2 variants. Described treatment: roughly 20 received Ad26.COV2.S at low or high dose, single or two shots; 5 received placebo; per-sample allocation not given. Sampling took place 63 days after the first vaccine or placebo injection. The data were produced by immunoSEQ multiplex PCR, yet TCRdb's version contains in-frame clones alone and is incomplete. The data contain around 400,000 clones, around nine tenths of them seen just once; the ten biggest clones take up 1.5% to 2%. This CDR3 has 17 amino acids. J lost 4 bases, V lost 4 bases, and 8 bases had no gene match. CDR1 and CDR2 (germline): KGHDR, SFDVKD.

Sequencing used peripheral blood, obtained in a trial of Ad26.COV2.S vaccine versus placebo. The gene calls are TRBV24-1 and TRBJ2-1; TRBD2 matches at 11 bases. This clonotype was obtained from a person aged 18-65 years who received the Ad26.COV2.S COVID-19 vaccine or a placebo. CDR3 residues: CATSDHIAGGTYNEQFF. For the CDR3, the DNA is TGTGCCACCAGTGACCACATAGCGGGAGGGACATACAATGAGCAGTTCTTC.